A single sample is the source of the 17 T cell receptor beta chains below, sequenced in a study of identical twins. TCRdb re-called the 5' RACE reads with MiXCR, one entry per CDR3 protein. The repertoire has around 670,000 distinct CDR3 sequences, less than 7% of them found once; the top ten carry about 1.8%. What was sequenced was naive T cells sorted from blood. The receptors were sampled from a man aged 18 to 30 in good health.

There are a few counts of this clonotype. The chain combines TRBV20-1 with TRBJ2-1; 10 bases align to TRBD2. CDR3 length: 17 residues. Per the germline V gene, CDR1 is DFQATT and CDR2 is SNEGSKA (reference sequence). Losses at the gene ends were 0 bases for V and 8 bases for J; bases not matched to a gene: 13. The CDR3 region is CSARDLRSGRAVYEQFF. The CDR3 coding sequence is TGCAGTGCTAGAGATCTAAGAAGCGGGAGGGCCGTCTATGAGCAGTTCTTC.

This clonotype was seen at least ten times. The J gene is TRBJ2-5, the V gene TRBV20-1; perhaps TRBD2 as D (5 bases). V lost 7 bases and J 4 bases, leaving 13 bases between the germline ends. The CDR3 is 12 residues long. CDR1 and CDR2 from the germline V gene are DFQATT and SNEGSKA (reference sequence). CDR3 sequence: CSESPGGETQYF. The CDR3 region has the DNA TGCAGTGAAAGCCCCGGAGGAGAGACCCAGTACTTC.

This clonotype came up many times. V gene TRBV29-1 combines with J gene TRBJ2-4; D tentatively reads TRBD1 or TRBD2 (6 bases each). This CDR3 is 13 amino acids long. V was trimmed by 2 bases and J by 7 bases, leaving 12 bases between them. The germline CDR1 and CDR2 sequences are SQVTM and ANQGSEA. CDR3 sequence reads: CSVERIGGNIQYF. In DNA form, the CDR3 reads TGCAGCGTTGAAAGGATAGGGGGGAACATTCAGTACTTC.

The V gene is TRBV6-4, the J gene TRBJ1-1; D is unclear. Trimming left V 4 bases short and J 5 bases short, with 11 bases between. The CDR3 totals 13 residues. CDR1 and CDR2 from the germline V gene are MRHNA and SNTAGT. This CDR3 is CASSVGMRTEAFF. The CDR3 DNA follows: TGTGCCAGCAGTGTAGGGATGCGGACTGAAGCTTTCTTT.

The chain carries TRBV19 and TRBJ2-1, with 7 bases that match TRBD2. V shed 5 bases and J 7 bases; nucleotides not matched to a gene: 8. The CDR3 loop spans 14 amino acids. Germline CDR1 is LNHDA and CDR2 is SQIVND (reference sequence). The CDR3 region is CASSLASGSNEQFF. In nucleotides, the CDR3 is TGTGCCAGTAGTCTGGCTAGCGGCTCGAATGAGCAGTTCTTC.

This clonotype has at least ten counts. The chain couples TRBV29-1 to TRBJ2-1; 11 bases are a match to TRBD2. The germline gives CDR1 SQVTM, CDR2 ANQGSEA. The CDR3 spans 14 residues. V shed 0 bases and J 6 bases; nucleotides not matched to a gene: 1. The CDR3 DNA reads TGCAGCGTTGAAGAGGGGACTAGCGGCAATGAGCAGTTCTTC. This encodes CSVEEGTSGNEQFF.

The V gene is TRBV29-1, the J gene TRBJ1-1, with D possibly matching TRBD1 (5 bases). Trimming removed 6 bases from V and 1 base from J, with 15 bases in between. Germline loops: CDR1 SQVTM, CDR2 ANQGSEA. The CDR3 runs 14 residues. CDR3 sequence (DNA): TGCAGCGTGAAGGCCGGGACGGGGAACACTGAAGCTTTCTTT. Its protein product is CSVKAGTGNTEAFF.

There are many counts of this clonotype. The chain employs TRBV12-3 or TRBV12-4 and TRBJ1-1; D is uncertain. The V gene lost 7 bases and the J gene lost 3 bases, with 12 bases spanning the gap. The CDR3 sequence is 13 residues long. The CDR3 DNA sequence: TGTGCCAGCAATTCCCCGCAGGACACTGAAGCTTTCTTT. Its translation: CASNSPQDTEAFF.

This clonotype was counted many times. One end of the junction is discordant with germline, which a read error may explain. The CDR3 protein is CASSPGQGGTGELFF. CDR3 DNA: TGCGCCAGCAGCCCGGGACAGGGTGGCACCGGGGAGCTGTTTTTT. The chain is built from TRBV12-3 or TRBV12-4 and TRBJ2-2; 9 bases line up with TRBD1. The CDR3 covers 15 residues.

This clonotype was seen more than once but under ten times. This chain uses TRBV28 with TRBJ2-3, with 9 bases lining up with TRBD1. The V gene end was trimmed by 5 bases and the J gene end by 4 bases; junction bases not matched to a gene: 1. Germline CDR1 is MDHEN and CDR2 is SYDVKM. The CDR3 extends over 13 amino acids. The CDR3 sequence is CASSDRGSDTQYF. CDR3 coding DNA: TGTGCCAGCAGTGACAGGGGGTCAGATACGCAGTATTTT.

This clonotype was seen a handful of times. This may stem from a read error, because a much larger clone lies one nucleotide away. The conserved final phenylalanine or tryptophan is absent from the CDR3, which likely points to a read error. This chain connects TRBV12-3 or TRBV12-4 to TRBJ1-1; D gene ambiguous. This CDR3 spans 13 amino acids. The ends were cut back, 4 bases at V and 0 bases at J, with 6 bases in the middle. The CDR3 DNA is TGTGCCAGCAGTTCCGAGGTGAACACTGAAGCTTTCTCT. Translation: CASSSEVNTEAFS.

In this sample, this clonotype turned up many times. The genes are TRBV12-3 or TRBV12-4 and TRBJ1-1, with D possibly being TRBD1 (5 bases). Trimming left V 6 bases short and J 7 bases short, with 12 bases between. CDR3 length: 12 amino acids. CDR3 sequence (DNA): TGTGCCAGCAGACGACAGTTCCTTGAAGCTTTCTTT. Encoded protein: CASRRQFLEAFF.

In this sample, this clonotype turned up many times. CDR3 residues: CASTRRENTGELFF. The CDR3 DNA follows: TGTGCCAGCACGAGGAGAGAAAACACCGGGGAGCTGTTTTTT. The chain links TRBV27 to TRBJ2-2; D gene uncertain. CDR3 length: 14 amino acids. V was cut by 7 bases and J by 2 bases, with 11 bases left in between. The germline V gene encodes CDR1 MNHEY and CDR2 SMNVEV (reference sequence).

This clonotype was seen at least ten times. The V call is TRBV20-1, the J call TRBJ2-7, with 8 bases lining up with TRBD2. The germline CDR1 and CDR2 sequences are DFQATT and SNEGSKA (reference sequence). The V segment lost 2 bases and the J segment 2 bases; nucleotides outside the gene matches: 17. The CDR3 is made up of 18 amino acids. DNA for the CDR3: TGCAGTGCTAGACGGTGGGACGGGAGGGGACCACAACCCTACGAGCAGTACTTC. It specifies CSARRWDGRGPQPYEQYF.

This clonotype was seen a few times. The V call is TRBV3-1, the J call TRBJ2-7; 7 bases are a match to TRBD1. Germline loops: CDR1 LGHDT, CDR2 YNNKEL (reference sequence). There are 13 residues in the CDR3. Germline trimming cut 5 bases from V and 3 bases from J; bases unmatched to any gene: 4. DNA of the CDR3: TGTGCCAGCAGCGGTACAGGGGACTACGAGCAGTACTTC. Its protein is CASSGTGDYEQYF.

This clonotype was counted at least ten times. The rearrangement links TRBV20-1 to TRBJ2-5; TRBD2 matches at 11 bases. CDR1 and CDR2 from the germline V gene are DFQATT and SNEGSKA (reference sequence). The CDR3 runs to 16 residues. J gave up 5 bases and V 0 bases, and 8 bases lay outside the gene matches. Here the CDR3 reads CSARDRSGRAWETQYF. The DNA of the CDR3 is TGCAGTGCTAGAGATCGTAGCGGGAGGGCCTGGGAGACCCAGTACTTC.

The chain recombines TRBV6-1 with TRBJ2-6; D possibly corresponds to TRBD2 (6 bases). Looked up from germline, CDR1 is MNHNS and CDR2 is SASEGT. V lost 9 bases, J lost 0 bases, and 15 bases lay in between. This CDR3 has 16 amino acids. CDR3 amino acids: CASTRDDHSGANVLTF. CDR3 nucleotides: TGTGCCAGTACGCGGGACGACCACTCTGGGGCCAACGTCCTGACTTTC.